Shown below are 26 T cell receptor beta chains from a single sample sequenced in a study of technical replicates of blood from several donors. Method: immunoSEQ multiplex PCR; TCRdb's copy keeps in-frame clones and lacks some. The data contain 55,000 to 80,000 clones, roughly 96% of them singletons. Sequenced input: T cells isolated from PBMCs. The receptors derive from a human donor in good health.

J is TRBJ1-5 and V is TRBV7-9; 9 bases fit TRBD1. Germline trimming cut 1 base from V and 3 bases from J; bases unmatched to any gene: 7. The length of the CDR3 is 17 residues. Germline CDR1 is SEHNR and CDR2 is FQNEAQ (reference sequence). Here the CDR3 reads CASSLGQGDRYNQPQHF. CDR3 DNA: TGTGCCAGCAGCTTAGGACAGGGGGATAGGTACAATCAGCCCCAGCATTTT.

The DNA for the CDR3 is TGTGCCAGCAGCTATACAGGGGGCCCCTACAATGAGCAGTTCTTC. It is translated as CASSYTGGPYNEQFF. The chain has TRBV9 and TRBJ2-1; the match to TRBD1 covers 9 bases. Germline V lookup: CDR1 SGDLS, CDR2 YYNGEE. V shed 4 bases and J 2 bases; nucleotides not matched to a gene: 4. CDR3 length: 15 amino acids.

The V and J genes are TRBV19 and TRBJ2-2; TRBD1 matches at 7 bases. V trimming: 6 bases; J trimming: 5 bases; junction bases outside the gene matches: 6. Germline CDR1 LNHDA, CDR2 SQIVND (reference sequence). The CDR3 totals 14 residues. The CDR3 sequence: CASRQDRTTGELFF. The CDR3 DNA is TGTGCCAGTAGGCAGGACAGGACGACCGGGGAGCTGTTTTTT.

V usage is TRBV9 and J usage is TRBJ2-2; 8 bases map to TRBD2. CDR1 and CDR2 (germline): SGDLS, YYNGEE. CDR3 length: 19 residues. The V segment lost 0 bases and the J segment 1 base; nucleotides outside the gene matches: 11. The DNA of the CDR3 is TGTGCCAGCAGCGTAGCGGAAGGGCAAAGCGGGAGGAACACCGGGGAGCTGTTTTTT. Protein: CASSVAEGQSGRNTGELFF. The variable domain in full, with the rest retrieved from reference TRBV9 and TRBJ2-2, is DSGVTQTPKHLITATGQRVTLRCSPRSGDLSVYWYQQSLDQGLQFLIQYYNGEERAKGNILERFSAQQFPDLHSELNLSSLELGDSALYFCASSVAEGQSGRNTGELFFGEGSRLTVL.

The V call is TRBV7-9, the J call TRBJ1-4; 7 bases line up with TRBD1. Trimming removed 5 bases from V and 6 bases from J; junction bases left unmatched: 6. The CDR3 is 14 amino acids. The germline V gene encodes CDR1 SEHNR and CDR2 FQNEAQ (reference sequence). The CDR3 loop is CASSARDRYEKLFF. DNA for the CDR3: TGTGCCAGCAGCGCCCGGGACAGATATGAAAAACTGTTTTTT.

The genes are TRBV5-1 and TRBJ2-3; 9 positions agree with TRBD1. V gave up 6 bases and J gave up 5 bases; unmatched junction bases: 10. The CDR3 is 15 amino acids. Germline CDR1 and CDR2: SGHRS and YFSETQ. As DNA, the CDR3 is TGCGCCAGCACGATCACCGGGACAGGGCTAGATACGCAGTATTTT. Its translation is CASTITGTGLDTQYF.

This clone was seen just once. The chain has TRBV27 and TRBJ2-7; D ambiguous. V was cut by 3 bases and J by 4 bases, with 10 bases left in between. Germline assignment: CDR1 MNHEY and CDR2 SMNVEV (reference sequence). The CDR3 length is 13 residues. The chain's CDR3 is CASSFGDKYEQYF. For the CDR3, the DNA is TGTGCCAGCAGTTTTGGAGATAAATACGAGCAGTACTTC.

The rearrangement links TRBV10-3 to TRBJ2-3, with D perhaps matching TRBD2 (6 bases). V gave up 8 bases and J gave up 3 bases, with 6 bases separating them. CDR3 length: 11 residues. Looked up from germline, CDR1 is ENHRY and CDR2 is SYGVKD. The CDR3: CAIRGTDTQYF. CDR3 coding DNA: TGTGCCATCCGGGGGACAGATACGCAGTATTTT.

The gene calls are TRBV6-5 and TRBJ2-7, with D maybe TRBD2 (6 bases). The length of the CDR3 is 13 residues. With 2 bases removed from V and 6 bases from J, the gap between germline ends came to 11 bases. Per the germline V gene, CDR1 is MNHEY and CDR2 is SVGAGI. The CDR3 reads CASSYGRGFEQYF. DNA of the CDR3: TGTGCCAGCAGTTACGGGCGGGGTTTCGAGCAGTACTTC.

The gene calls are TRBV4-1 and TRBJ2-5; 11 nucleotides align to TRBD2. The germline CDR1 and CDR2 sequences are MGHRA and YSYEKL. The ends lost 0 bases at V and 5 bases at J; junction bases unmatched: 11. CDR3 length: 18 amino acids. The CDR3 protein is CASSQDPHSGGAGETQYF. The CDR3 nucleotides read TGCGCCAGCAGCCAAGATCCGCATAGCGGGGGGGCCGGGGAGACCCAGTACTTC.

The CDR3 nucleotides read TGTGCCAGCAGTTACGATTCCGGGACTAGCGGGAGAAACCACAATGAGCAGTTCTTC. Amino acids: CASSYDSGTSGRNHNEQFF. The chain employs TRBV27 and TRBJ2-1; 14 nucleotides align to TRBD2. Germline values: CDR1 MNHEY, CDR2 SMNVEV (reference sequence). The CDR3 sequence is 19 residues long. The J segment lost 5 bases and the V segment lost 4 bases, leaving 13 bases of the junction unmatched.

This rearrangement joins TRBV6-5 to TRBJ1-2, with TRBD1 as a possible D gene (5 bases). Germline lookup yields CDR1 MNHEY and CDR2 SVGAGI. V lost 6 bases, J lost 8 bases, and 13 bases lay in between. CDR3 length equals 12 residues. CDR3 residues: CASSPAGVGYTF. CDR3 nucleotide sequence: TGTGCCAGCAGCCCCGCGGGGGTAGGCTACACCTTC.

This sequence joins TRBV11-2 and TRBJ2-3; D call uncertain. Germline V gene data show CDR1 as SGHAT and CDR2 as FQNNGV. V lost 0 bases and J 5 bases, leaving 9 bases between the germline ends. This CDR3 spans 14 amino acids. DNA for the CDR3: TGTGCCAGCAGCTTAGATCGAGTCATAGATACGCAGTATTTT. Translating it yields CASSLDRVIDTQYF.

As to this clone: One junction end does not reproduce the germline sequence, and a read error may be involved. V usage is TRBV7-7 and J usage is TRBJ2-5, with D perhaps matching TRBD1 (5 bases). The CDR3 extends over 17 amino acids. Germline V gene lookup returns CDR1 SSHAT and CDR2 FNYEAQ (reference sequence). CDR3 coding DNA: TGTGCTAGCAGCTCCTTTACAGGAATTACTATCTCGGAGACCCAGTACTTC. Translated: CASSSFTGITISETQYF.

This rearrangement joins TRBV6-5 to TRBJ2-7; tentatively, D is TRBD2 (5 bases). This CDR3 spans 13 amino acids. Deletions cut 2 bases from V and 3 bases from J, with 8 bases between. CDR1 and CDR2 (germline): MNHEY, SVGAGI. The CDR3 coding sequence is TGTGCCAGCAGTTACGGACTTGGCTACGAGCAGTACTTC. Residues: CASSYGLGYEQYF.

This chain joins TRBV5-1 and TRBJ2-2; TRBD1 is a possible D gene (6 bases). V was clipped by 3 bases and J by 5 bases, with 14 bases between them. Per germline, CDR1 SGHRS and CDR2 YFSETQ. The length of the CDR3 is 15 residues. As DNA, the CDR3 is TGCGCCAGCAGCTCCAGGGGCGAGGGGACCGGGGAGCTGTTTTTT. Translation gives CASSSRGEGTGELFF.

The chain uses TRBV27 and TRBJ2-7; 11 bases are shared with TRBD2. With 4 bases clipped from V and 4 bases from J, the junction kept 3 bases outside the gene matches. CDR1 and CDR2 from the germline V gene are MNHEY and SMNVEV (reference sequence). The CDR3 is 14 residues long. CDR3 protein: CASSSGTSGYEQYF. The CDR3 DNA is TGTGCCAGCAGTTCCGGGACTAGCGGTTACGAGCAGTACTTC.

V usage is TRBV7-9 and J usage is TRBJ1-2; no clear D gene. The CDR3 totals 14 residues. Germline V gene lookup returns CDR1 SEHNR and CDR2 FQNEAQ (reference sequence). V was trimmed by 1 base and J by 1 base, leaving 7 bases between them. CDR3 sequence (DNA): TGTGCCAGCAGCTTAGAAGGAGTTAACTATGGCTACACCTTC. It specifies CASSLEGVNYGYTF.

This chain joins TRBV5-4 and TRBJ1-6; no reliable D call. V lost 4 bases to trimming and J lost 9 bases, with 14 bases between them. The CDR3 is 14 residues long. CDR1 and CDR2 from the germline V gene are SGHNT and YYREEE (reference sequence). The CDR3 DNA follows: TGTGCCAGCAGCGAGGACGGAGGGAGTTCACCCCTCCACTTT. It is translated as CASSEDGGSSPLHF.

V is TRBV7-9 and J is TRBJ2-1, with a weak D call TRBD2 (5 bases). Germline lookup yields CDR1 SEHNR and CDR2 FQNEAQ (reference sequence). V gave up 6 bases and J gave up 8 bases, with 29 bases separating them. This CDR3 is 18 amino acids long. CDR3 sequence: CASRSRSGKRSLWDEQFF. The CDR3 nucleotides are TGTGCCAGCAGATCCCGCTCGGGAAAGCGGTCTCTGTGGGATGAGCAGTTCTTC.

The chain joins TRBV5-1 to TRBJ1-3; a weak D match, TRBD1 (5 bases). Trimming stripped 4 bases from V and 2 bases from J, with 16 bases between. This CDR3 is built from 16 residues. Germline lookup yields CDR1 SGHRS and CDR2 YFSETQ. The CDR3 bases are TGCGCCAGCAGCGGAGGGGAGGGAGTCGCTGGAAACACCATATATTTT. It codes for CASSGGEGVAGNTIYF.

This chain connects TRBV10-1 to TRBJ1-1; 8 positions agree with TRBD1. Trimming cost V 0 bases and J 1 base; bases outside gene matches: 4. The CDR3 length is 16 residues. Germline-derived CDR1 and CDR2 are WNHNN and SYGVQD (reference sequence). In DNA form, the CDR3 reads TGCGCCAGCAGTGAGTCGACGGACAGGGCGAACACTGAAGCTTTCTTT. This gives the protein CASSESTDRANTEAFF.

The rearrangement links TRBV12-2 to TRBJ1-2; the table's TRBD1 call for D was not verified on the DNA. TRBV12-2 represents a pseudogene. This CDR3 is built from 14 residues. CDR3 sequence: CASRSMEGVNGYTF. DNA for the CDR3: TGTGCAAGTCGCTCAATGGAAGGGGTGAATGGCTACACCTTC.

The rearrangement uses TRBV9 and TRBJ1-1; perhaps TRBD1 as D (6 bases). Trimming took 4 bases from V and 0 from J, leaving 7 bases between them. This CDR3 comprises 13 residues. CDR1 is SGDLS and CDR2 is YYNGEE in the germline V gene. The CDR3, as DNA: TGTGCCAGCAGCTCAGGGGTGAACACTGAAGCTTTCTTT. Translating gives CASSSGVNTEAFF. The variable domain in full, completed from reference TRBV9 and TRBJ1-1, reads DSGVTQTPKHLITATGQRVTLRCSPRSGDLSVYWYQQSLDQGLQFLIQYYNGEERAKGNILERFSAQQFPDLHSELNLSSLELGDSALYFCASSSGVNTEAFFGQGTRLTVV.

The V gene is TRBV29-1, the J gene TRBJ2-2; D is undetermined. The CDR3 extends over 11 amino acids. V lost 7 bases to trimming and J lost 10 bases, with 13 bases between them. In germline, CDR1 is SQVTM, CDR2 ANQGSEA. CDR3 sequence (DNA): TGCAGCGCGCAACTACGAGAGGAGCTGTTTTTT. Its protein product is CSAQLREELFF.

The V and J genes are TRBV27 and TRBJ1-2; possible D gene TRBD1, 6 bases. CDR1 and CDR2 from the germline V gene are MNHEY and SMNVEV (reference sequence). This CDR3 has 15 residues. V shed 0 bases and J shed 4 bases, with 12 bases lying between them. The CDR3 sequence is CASSLSNREGYGYTF. CDR3 coding DNA: TGTGCCAGCAGTTTATCTAACAGGGAGGGCTATGGCTACACCTTC.